This entry is about one T cell receptor beta chain. Antigen: not known. TCRdb reanalysed the 5' RACE reads using MiXCR and keeps one entry per CDR3 protein. In the table there are fewer than 250,000 distinct CDR3 sequences, approximately 7% of which are singletons. This sample is part of a study of identical twins. General study findings and limits: Low generation probability was overrepresented in out-of-frame alpha sequences shared by twins.

This CDR3 is 15 amino acids long. CDR1 is SGHAT, CDR2 FQNNGV, per germline. Trimming stripped 3 bases from V and 1 base from J, with 7 bases between. This sample also belongs to another study, concerning yellow fever vaccine responses in identical twins.

The chain joins TRBV11-2 to TRBJ2-6; the D is unclear. This TCR was recovered from a woman younger than 30 in good health. Sequencing was performed on memory (CD45RO+) T cells sorted from blood. CDR3 region: CASSFQASGANVLTF. DNA of the CDR3: TGTGCCAGCAGCTTCCAGGCTTCTGGGGCCAACGTCCTGACTTTC. The entire variable domain, with the rest obtained from reference TRBV11-2 and TRBJ2-6, is as follows: EAGVAQSPRYKIIEKRQSVAFWCNPISGHATLYWYQQILGQGPKLLIQFQNNGVVDDSQLPKDRFSAERLKGVDSTLKIQPAKLEDSAVYLCASSFQASGANVLTFGAGSRLTVL.